The text below deals with one T cell receptor (beta chain). The sample originates from a study of regulatory T cells in long-lasting Graves disease. V gave up 0 bases and J gave up 0 bases, with 1 base separating them. Germline V gene sequence: CDR1 DFQATT, CDR2 SNEGSKA (reference sequence). The CDR3 runs 12 residues. In building TCR beta libraries, iRepertoire HTBI primers were used together with Arm-PCR of CDR3 regions. TCRdb reanalysed the multiplex PCR reads using MiXCR and keeps one entry per CDR3 protein. Here the sample spans about 620,000 distinct CDR3 sequences, approximately 15% being singletons. Time point: newly diagnosed GD, antithyroid drugs for less than 3 months. RNA from PBMCs was the source of the TCR library. This sample also appeared in a second study, on T cells in Graves' hyperthyroidism and ophthalmopathy.

Sequences were derived from peripheral blood mononuclear cells (PBMCs), sampled at new diagnosis, from a patient treated with antithyroid drugs. V is TRBV20-1 and J is TRBJ2-3; D gene unclear. The origin of this receptor is a woman in her twenties or thirties with Graves disease. In DNA, the CDR3 is TGCAGTGCTAGAGAAAGCACAGATACGCAGTATTTT. Amino acid sequence: CSARESTDTQYF.